This TCR beta chain is from a study of neurological immune-mediated disorders. This CDR3 contains 15 residues. With 1 base clipped from V and 4 bases from J, the junction kept 5 bases outside the gene matches. Looked up from germline, CDR1 is SGHRS and CDR2 is YFSETQ. Study findings and constraints: No sharing of CDR3 amino acid sequences was observed among expanded clones across subjects, suggesting private repertoires in all groups.

This clonotype was found many times. Its antigen remains unknown. One entry per CDR3 protein, called by TCRdb with MiXCR from the 5' RACE reads. The sample gives about 120,000 distinct CDR3 sequences, roughly 3.1% of which show up once; roughly 1.3% is in the top ten. 2 million unsorted PBMCs were stored in RNAlater at -80 °C before RNA extraction. The material sequenced was PBMCs. This clonotype was obtained from a woman aged 25-40 years with multiple sclerosis. The rearrangement joins TRBV5-1 to TRBJ2-1; the match to TRBD2 covers 7 bases. The CDR3 region has the DNA TGCGCCAGCAGCTTGAGCGGGGAAGTATACAATGAGCAGTTCTTC. Translation gives CASSLSGEVYNEQFF.